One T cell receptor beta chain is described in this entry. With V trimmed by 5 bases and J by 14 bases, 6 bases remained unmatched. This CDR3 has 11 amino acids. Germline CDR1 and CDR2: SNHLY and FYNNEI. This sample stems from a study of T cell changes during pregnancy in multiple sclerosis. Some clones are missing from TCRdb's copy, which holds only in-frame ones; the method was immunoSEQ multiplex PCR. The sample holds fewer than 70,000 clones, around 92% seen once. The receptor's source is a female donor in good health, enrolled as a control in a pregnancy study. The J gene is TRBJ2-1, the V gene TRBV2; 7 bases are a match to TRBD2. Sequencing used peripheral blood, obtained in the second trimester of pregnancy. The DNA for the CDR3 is TGTGCCAGCAGTTTAGCGGGTGGGGAGTTCTTC. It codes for CASSLAGGEFF.